This T cell receptor beta chain derives from a study of T cells in Graves' hyperthyroidism and ophthalmopathy. Study-level points and caveats: In the blood, most expanded thyroid clonotypes above 0.001 appeared as well. By a 13 V-J model, ophthalmopathy was set apart from stable hyperthyroidism.

The CDR3 regions of TCR beta were amplified from RNA transcripts. A first-round RT-PCR of the TCR CDR3 used the HTBI primer set. MiXCR was run by TCRdb on the multiplex PCR reads, yielding one entry per CDR3 protein. Of more than 550,000 distinct CDR3 sequences in the sample, 40% to 55% are singletons; the top ten hold about 7%. Only a few counts were recorded for this clonotype. Its antigen is not identified. Together with thyroid ultrasound, orbital computed tomography, serum thyroxine and TRAb, clinical symptoms were used for diagnoses. The V end lost 3 bases, the J end lost 7 bases, and 12 bases lay between the germline ends. This CDR3 has 13 residues.

The TCR originated in an adult man with Graves' disease, either hyperthyroidism or ophthalmopathy (not recorded which). The chain combines TRBV12-3 or TRBV12-4 with TRBJ1-2; tentative D call: TRBD1 (6 bases). The specimen sequenced was peripheral blood or thyroid tissue (not recorded which). CDR3 sequence: CASSFAQGGGYTF. CDR3 in DNA: TGTGCCAGCAGTTTCGCACAGGGAGGTGGCTACACCTTC.